This TCR beta chain emerged from a study of cytomegalovirus exposure and HLA in healthy donors (TCRdb year 2017). Study-level background: An earlier analysis of under 600 of the donors reported roughly 270 Gb of sequence data and 117 million unique TCR beta sequences from around 200 million T cells. An earlier analysis of approximately 640 of the donors applied high-throughput TCR beta sequencing to assess whether each TCR beta V gene segment acted as functional or pseudogenic. The study aimed to test whether cataloging public T cell receptors could reveal signatures of past pathogen exposure. Among roughly 370 genotyped donors of the cohort, an average of around 240,000 unique TCR beta nucleotide sequences were sequenced per donor, around a sixth of them non-productive. A later analysis re-analyzed previously published TCR beta repertoires from several hundred donors and added high-resolution HLA genotyping to study TCR occurrence patterns. Alongside the repertoire data, information on donor age, sex, ethnicity and CMV serostatus was compiled. All discovery cohort repertoires had been generated using a single sequencing platform. In the later analysis, no new phenotypic data were used to find candidate immune exposures; instead, reliance was placed on TCR beta sequences and their occurrence across donors. In addition to the first cohort of around 670 subjects, a separate validation cohort of 120 different subjects was used. The study used immunosequencing to profile the T cell repertoires of hundreds of subjects and linked those repertoires to cytomegalovirus serostatus. Of the roughly 400 genotyped donors, less than 85% were placed in the genetic ancestry cluster associated with self-reported Caucasian donors. The number of typed donors differed by locus: about 620-640 for A, B, C, DRB1 and DQB1; 500 to 550 for DQA1; roughly 600 for DPA1; and some 450 for DPB1. Around 320 gigabases of sequencing data and around 87 million unique TCR sequences were included in an early release covering over 600 HLA-typed donors. HLA typing covered class I and class II loci at four-digit resolution. Five DR-DQ haplotypes were handled as single units for association and clustering, since linkage in the cohort was strong. In a later genetic analysis, genome-wide SNP genotypes for about 60% of the 666 donors were used, and that subset was treated as a discovery cohort. To predict cytomegalovirus infection status, the study combined high-throughput TCR immunosequencing, statistical association of individual TCRs with disease status, and machine learning. The full study reports these points: The classifier was reported to diagnose cytomegalovirus status with high specificity and sensitivity in both the original cohort and the validation cohort. Compared with equally common non-associated chains, HLA-associated TCR beta chains in a later analysis were more clonally expanded and had lower generation probabilities. The presence/absence analyses assumed that sequencing depth was roughly uniform across donors, and that assumption may not be true. According to a later analysis, parvovirus B19, influenza, CMV and Epstein-Barr virus appeared linked to several top co-occurrence clusters. A further reported finding was that TCR beta sequences accurately predicted the HLA-A and HLA-B alleles for most subjects in the first cohort. The study gave a list of over 150 TCR beta chains associated with cytomegalovirus. A cluster of highly shared sequence variants was judged likely to be a technical artifact of the sequencing pipeline. The authors suggested that the approach could potentially be extended to other disease states and immunological phenotypes. The 87-base-pair reads could not distinguish some IMGT-functional V segments, including TRBV6-2 and TRBV6-3, so those segments were excluded. In vitro tests confirmed that a few of the cytomegalovirus-associated TCR beta chains recognize cytomegalovirus antigens. A later genetic analysis associated a missense DCLRE1C variant with V-gene and J-gene trimming of TCR beta chains, and an independent cohort replicated the association. Only TCR beta chains were sequenced in this cohort, and the absence of alpha or paired-chain data limited detectable features. When HLA alleles, especially DR and DQ, strongly co-occurred, attributing TCR associations to individual alleles was difficult. Because HLA typing was unavailable for some donors at each locus, only the typed subset was used in association tests. Specific HLA alleles were associated with over 15,000 TCR beta sequences at a false discovery rate of 0.05 in a later analysis. In an earlier analysis of approximately 590 of the donors, most TCR beta V segments appeared in productive rearrangements about 87% or about 30% of the time, broadly matching IMGT annotations. Correlated functional status among segregating V segments might be attributable to linkage disequilibrium, but an unknown experimental factor could not be ruled out. According to a later genetic analysis, donors in an Asian-associated ancestry cluster had fewer N-insertions in productive TCRs than the roughly 700-donor mean. Because counts were too low, 15 to 20 rarely observed V segments, including chromosome 9 orphons, were left out of the earlier analysis of some 600 of the donors. Immune exposure information for the cohort was limited to CMV serostatus. Most TCR sequences were observed very rarely across donors, whereas some public TCRs were present in many individuals. A later analysis found that most CMV-associated TCR beta chains appeared HLA-restricted, with HLA associations seemingly driven largely by CMV exposure. In a later analysis, the rate of TCR association differed among HLA loci, with DRB1 alleles having the most associated TCRs and HLA-C alleles having the fewest.

As regards this clone: Its cognate antigen has yet to be identified. Per-nucleotide qualities are absent, and no much larger clonotype sits a single base away.

Libraries were made using the immunoSEQ multiplex PCR assay. For the multiplex PCR, a mixture combining 60 forward primers for TCR Vbeta segments and 13 reverse primers for TCR Jbeta segments was used. The CDR3 region of rearranged TCR beta genes was amplified from genomic DNA with a multiplex PCR assay. On the Illumina HiSeq System, the amplified TCR beta libraries were sequenced as 87-base-pair reads. Turning to the authors' computational methods: A later analysis tallied around 87 million unique TCR beta chains across the 600 to 700 repertoires, and about 10 million of those chains were shared by two or more donors. To remove PCR and sequencing errors, raw reads were error-corrected and collapsed into unique sequences using a nearest-neighbor algorithm that merged closely related sequences. To assign V, D and J gene segments, CDR3 sequences were aligned to IMGT reference sequences. For a sequence to be retained, a match of at least six nucleotides to both a V gene segment and a J gene segment was required. A rearrangement counted as productive if the CDR3 had no stop codons and remained in frame with V and J, and every other rearrangement counted as non-productive. Following IMGT convention, CDR3 was defined as the stretch from the second conserved V-encoded cysteine up to the conserved J-encoded phenylalanine. The earlier analysis of some 550 of the donors excluded any sequence lacking an unambiguous match to a single V gene segment. An earlier analysis of approximately 590 of the donors classified V segments as functional when productive rearrangements were above 56.7% and as segregating when the standard deviation between donors was above 5%. A statistical classification framework was developed to diagnose cytomegalovirus status using the catalog of TCR beta chain sequences. V and J gene assignment, in a later analysis, came from comparing TCR nucleotide sequences with IMGT/GENE-DB human TR gene sequences. Using the TCRdist pipeline, a later analysis assigned CDR3 sequences along with most-parsimonious VDJ recombination scenarios. In a later analysis, every TCR beta chain was defined by the combination of its CDR3 amino acid sequence and its V-gene family, and reads without a unique V-gene family were dropped. As a way to deal with suspected cross-contamination and a sequencing artifact, a later analysis dropped more than 500 nucleotide sequences that were highly shared and had low generation probability. In a later analysis, a clonal expansion index for each public chain was calculated from normalized within-repertoire ranks of inferred template counts. A later analysis computed generation probabilities with a VDJ recombination model fitted to out-of-frame rearrangements, and checked the results against IGoR. A later analysis scored TCR-TCR, TCR-HLA and TCR-CMV co-occurrence with hypergeometric tests, applying a repertoire-size bias correction to TCR pairs. To estimate false discovery rates, a later analysis permuted the HLA or CMV assignments 20 times. A later analysis grouped co-occurring TCRs with DBSCAN, adding TCRdist sequence similarity when clustering within HLA-allele-positive subsets. Repertoires with fewer than 30,000 or more than 120,000 public chains, plus five repertoires with anomalous nucleotide sharing, were excluded from co-occurrence clustering. TCRdb took over this immuneACCESS table, retaining in-frame rearrangements with V and J assigned. Such tables are incomplete; in checked studies, under half of the missing clones stem from an unresolved V gene, and the remainder is unexplained. D and trimming were read from the DNA, whereas the V and J calls and clone size are those reported in that table. This sample lists fewer than 200,000 clones; about 76% were detected once. The top ten clones comprise approximately 2.4% of the sample.

From its cysteine to its phenylalanine, the CDR3 spans 14 amino acids. Only CDR3 DNA is held: 42 bases, read in frame from base 1. As encoded in the germline V gene, CDR1 is KGHSH while CDR2 is LQKENI. V is cut by 4 bases and J by 3 bases, and the space between the germline ends is 12 bases. The cohort consisted of 670 or so healthy bone marrow donors. Cohort members were all nominally healthy when sampled, although unrecorded immune exposures were likely present. The donor tested CMV seropositive, placing the donor among the roughly 300 seropositive members of the cohort. Each donor provided a peripheral blood sample, and peripheral blood mononuclear cells were used for TCR beta sequencing. The Qiagen DNeasy Blood Extraction Kit was used to extract genomic DNA from the blood cell samples.

What was sequenced was PBMCs. The TCR comes from a woman in her 40s in good health and CMV-seropositive. Recombination connected TRBV18 to TRBJ2-5; matching of 6 bases hints at TRBD1 as the D gene. The CDR3 region reads CASSQNGQKETQYF. The nucleotides read TGTGCCAGCTCACAAAACGGACAGAAAGAGACCCAGTACTTC.